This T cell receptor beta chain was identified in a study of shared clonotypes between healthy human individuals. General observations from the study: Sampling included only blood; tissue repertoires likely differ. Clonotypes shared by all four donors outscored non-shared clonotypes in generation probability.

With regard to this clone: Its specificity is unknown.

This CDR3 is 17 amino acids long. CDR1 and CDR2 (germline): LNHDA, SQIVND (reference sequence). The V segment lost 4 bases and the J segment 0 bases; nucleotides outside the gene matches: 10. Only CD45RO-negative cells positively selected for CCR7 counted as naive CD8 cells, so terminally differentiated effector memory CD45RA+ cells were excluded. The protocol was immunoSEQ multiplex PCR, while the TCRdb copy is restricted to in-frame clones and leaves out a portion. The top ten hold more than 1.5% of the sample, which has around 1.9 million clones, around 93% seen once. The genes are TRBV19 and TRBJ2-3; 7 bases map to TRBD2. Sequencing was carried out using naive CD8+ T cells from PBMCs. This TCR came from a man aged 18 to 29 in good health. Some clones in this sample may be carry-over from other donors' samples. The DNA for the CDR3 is TGTGCCAGTAGTAGACACCTGGGACTAACTAGCACAGATACGCAGTATTTT. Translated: CASSRHLGLTSTDTQYF.